The sequence of this TCR beta chain was determined in a study of beta chain features in type 1 diabetes. The study reverse transcribed the entire isolated RNA, so it sequenced expressed TCRB transcripts. Repertoires were generated with immunoSEQ multiplex PCR, while TCRdb's copy carries only in-frame clones and drops some. The sample holds about 150,000 clones; about 50% are singletons and the top ten take under 0.45%. As concerns this clone: Its antigen is unknown.

General study findings and limits: Among patients with Type 1 diabetes, TCRB CDR3s were moderately but significantly shorter in every one of the four CD4+ subsets.

Germline V gene data show CDR1 as SGDLS and CDR2 as YYNGEE. CDR3 size: 14 residues. Trimming cost V 0 bases and J 5 bases, with 11 bases left between them. The specimen was Tregs from blood. This clonotype was obtained from a man between 18 and 35 years old in good health. The genes are TRBV9 and TRBJ1-1; no firm D call. The CDR3 sequence: CASSVVFGPTEAFF. The CDR3 bases are TGTGCCAGCAGCGTAGTATTTGGGCCGACTGAAGCTTTCTTT.